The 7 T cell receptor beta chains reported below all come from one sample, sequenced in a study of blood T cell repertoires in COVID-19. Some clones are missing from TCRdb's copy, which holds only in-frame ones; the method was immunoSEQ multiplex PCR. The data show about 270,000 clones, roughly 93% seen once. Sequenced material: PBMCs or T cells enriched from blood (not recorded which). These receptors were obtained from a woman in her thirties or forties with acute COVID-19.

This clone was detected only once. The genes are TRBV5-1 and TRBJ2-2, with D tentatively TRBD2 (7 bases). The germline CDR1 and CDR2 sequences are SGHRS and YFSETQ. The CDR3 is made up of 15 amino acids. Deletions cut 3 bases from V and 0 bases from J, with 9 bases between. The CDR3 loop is CASSYGGPNTGELFF. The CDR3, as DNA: TGCGCCAGCAGCTACGGGGGGCCGAACACCGGGGAGCTGTTTTTT.

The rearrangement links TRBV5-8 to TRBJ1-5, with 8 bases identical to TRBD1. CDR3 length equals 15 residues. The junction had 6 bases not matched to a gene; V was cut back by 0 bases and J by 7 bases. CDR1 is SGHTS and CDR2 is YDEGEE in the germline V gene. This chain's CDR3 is CASSLGQGFGQPQHF. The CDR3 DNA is TGTGCCAGCAGCTTGGGACAGGGGTTCGGGCAGCCCCAGCATTTT.

The CDR3 DNA sequence: TGTGCCAGCAGCCCGACAGGGCGGAGTGAAAAACTGTTTTTT. Its translation: CASSPTGRSEKLFF. This chain links TRBV9 with TRBJ1-4, with 7 bases aligning to TRBD1. With 4 bases clipped from V and 7 bases from J, the junction kept 7 bases outside the gene matches. CDR1 and CDR2 (germline): SGDLS, YYNGEE. The CDR3 spans 14 residues. Full variable domain (missing parts from reference TRBV9 and TRBJ1-4): DSGVTQTPKHLITATGQRVTLRCSPRSGDLSVYWYQQSLDQGLQFLIQYYNGEERAKGNILERFSAQQFPDLHSELNLSSLELGDSALYFCASSPTGRSEKLFFGSGTQLSVL.

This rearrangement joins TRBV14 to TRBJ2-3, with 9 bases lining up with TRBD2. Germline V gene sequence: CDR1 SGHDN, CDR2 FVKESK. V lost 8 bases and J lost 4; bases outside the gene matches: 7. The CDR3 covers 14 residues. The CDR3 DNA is TGTGCCAGCGCCCTCGGCGGGGGGGCAGATACGCAGTATTTT. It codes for CASALGGGADTQYF.

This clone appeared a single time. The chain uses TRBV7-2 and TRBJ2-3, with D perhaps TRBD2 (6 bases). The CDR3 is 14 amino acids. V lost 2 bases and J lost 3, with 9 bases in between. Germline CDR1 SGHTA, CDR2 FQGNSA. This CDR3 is CASSLSRGTDTQYF. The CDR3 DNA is TGTGCCAGCAGCTTATCCCGGGGGACAGATACGCAGTATTTT.

CDR3 DNA sequence: TGTGCCAGCAGCAGAACAGGGGATAGCTCCTACGAGCAGTACTTC. Translation gives CASSRTGDSSYEQYF. The chain recombines TRBV9 with TRBJ2-7, with 7 bases matching TRBD1. Germline CDR1 SGDLS, CDR2 YYNGEE. J was trimmed by 0 bases and V by 4 bases; bases with no gene match: 7. This CDR3 contains 15 residues. Using reference TRBV9 and TRBJ2-7 for the parts outside the CDR3, the full variable domain is DSGVTQTPKHLITATGQRVTLRCSPRSGDLSVYWYQQSLDQGLQFLIQYYNGEERAKGNILERFSAQQFPDLHSELNLSSLELGDSALYFCASSRTGDSSYEQYFGPGTRLTVT.

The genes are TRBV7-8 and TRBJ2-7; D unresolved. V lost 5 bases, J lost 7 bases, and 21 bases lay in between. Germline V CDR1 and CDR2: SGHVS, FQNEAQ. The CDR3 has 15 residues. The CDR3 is CASSQNRLPVGEQYF. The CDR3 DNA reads TGTGCCAGCAGCCAAAATAGACTCCCAGTAGGTGAGCAGTACTTC.